A selection of T cell receptor beta chains follows, all from one sample in a study of blood T cell repertoires in COVID-19. TCRdb's copy holds only in-frame clones and misses some; the assay was immunoSEQ multiplex PCR. The sample holds fewer than 250,000 clones; just over 90% are singletons and the top ten take around 1.2%. Sequencing used peripheral blood. These receptors originate from a man aged 25-45 years with acute or convalescent COVID-19. Each CDR3 is given with its conserved first and last residue. Fields, in order: clone size, D gene, J gene, V gene, CDR3 length, CDR3 DNA, CDR3 protein. The D gene is left open where the match is weak. Clone size, where shown, is once, few, many, or a class for clones that have expanded.

once | . | TRBJ2-1 | TRBV6-5 | 15 | TGTGCCAGCACGAGGGTGAGAGAAACGTACAATGAGCAGTTCTTC | CASTRVRETYNEQFF
. | TRBD1 | TRBJ1-5 | TRBV18 | 14 | TGTGCCAGCGCTTCCAAACAGGGGGGTCAGCCCCAGCATTTT | CASASKQGGQPQHF
. | . | TRBJ2-4 | TRBV4-1 | 13 | TGCGCCAGCAGCCAAGTGGCGGAAAACATTCAGTACTTC | CASSQVAENIQYF
once | TRBD1 | TRBJ2-7 | TRBV5-1 | 17 | TGCGCCAGCAGCCCTAGGACAGGGGGCGAGCGATCCTACGAGCAGTACTTC | CASSPRTGGERSYEQYF
. | . | TRBJ2-3 | TRBV6-5 | 15 | TGTGCCAGCAGGACGGGACTCCTGAGGACAGATACGCAGTATTTT | CASRTGLLRTDTQYF
. | . | TRBJ2-3 | TRBV9 | 17 | TGTGCCAGCAGTCGCCAGGCTAGCGCAAAGAGCACAGATACGCAGTATTTT | CASSRQASAKSTDTQYF
. | . | TRBJ2-1 | TRBV6-1 | 12 | TGTGCCAGCAGTGAAGTGGGGCGGGAGCAGTTCTTC | CASSEVGREQFF
. | TRBD1 | TRBJ2-3 | TRBV5-1 | 15 | TGCGCCAGCAGCTTGCGACAGGGAGACACAGATACGCAGTATTTT | CASSLRQGDTDTQYF
. | TRBD1 | TRBJ1-2 | TRBV14 | 18 | TGTGCCAGCAGCCCAGGTTTGAGGACAGGGAAGGTTGGCTATGGCTACACCTTC | CASSPGLRTGKVGYGYTF
many | . | TRBJ2-1 | TRBV2 | 13 | TGTGCCAGCAGTGCAGGGGAATTCAGTGAGCAGTTCTTC | CASSAGEFSEQFF
. | . | TRBJ1-5 | TRBV7-8 | 15 | TGTGCCAGCAGCTTAGAGGCAGGGCTTGCTCAGCCCCAGCATTTT | CASSLEAGLAQPQHF
. | TRBD1 | TRBJ1-6 | TRBV28 | 14 | TGTGCCAGCAGACACCGGACAGGGAATTCACCCCTCCACTTT | CASRHRTGNSPLHF
. | . | TRBJ1-1 | TRBV7-9 | 11 | TGTGCCAGCAGCTTAGTCTCCGAAGCTTTCTTT | CASSLVSEAFF
. | TRBD1 | TRBJ2-7 | TRBV4-1 | 15 | TGCGCCAGCAGCCAACTGGCAGGGGGCTTCTACGAGCAGTACTTC | CASSQLAGGFYEQYF
. | TRBD2 | TRBJ2-3 | TRBV30 | 11 | TGTGCCTGGGGGACTATCCTGACGCAGTATTTT | CAWGTILTQYF
. | . | TRBJ1-1 | TRBV27 | 13 | TGTGCCAGCACCCCCAGGGGGAACACTGAAGCTTTCTTT | CASTPRGNTEAFF
. | . | TRBJ1-1 | TRBV14 | 13 | TGTGCCAGCAGGATAGGGGGAGTCACTGAAGCTTTCTTT | CASRIGGVTEAFF
. | TRBD1 | TRBJ2-7 | TRBV28 | 14 | TGTGCCAGCAGACGGGACAGGGGAATCCGCGAGCAGTACTTC | CASRRDRGIREQYF
. | . | TRBJ1-2 | TRBV6-5 | 14 | TGTGCCAGCAGGGGGACATTGGGACCCTATGGCTACACCTTC | CASRGTLGPYGYTF